The clone carrying this T cell receptor beta chain was counted ten times or more. The target antigen is unknown. Documented time point: patch test 1, 2 weeks after DPC sensitization. Treatment noted: therapeutic diphenylcyclopropenone sensitization with weekly scalp DPC. These data come from a study of human T cells and chemical hapten exposure. Study as a whole: Chiefly female patients presented with alopecia areata, totalis or universalis.

In the study's own analysis: 96,000 or so TCRs per sample was the median, with a range of roughly 23,224 to 690,600. TCRdb independently ran MiXCR on the RACE reads; one entry per CDR3 protein. TCRdb's processing, not the study's, gives the V and J calls here. This table has around 340,000 distinct CDR3 sequences, approximately 6.9% appearing once. Findings and caveats of the study: TCRs exceeding 1 in 1000 frequency stayed unchanged with DPC sensitization.

The germline V and J ends were trimmed by 2 bases and 0 bases, with 10 bases remaining between them. There are 15 residues in the CDR3. CDR1 and CDR2 (germline): MDHEN, SYDVKM. The sequencing here drew on whole blood, taken in connection with sensitization to the hapten diphenylcyclopropenone (DPC). The V gene is TRBV28, the J gene TRBJ1-2; no definite D call. This clonotype was obtained from a woman aged 18 to 35 with alopecia areata. Some clones in this sample may be carry-over from other donors' samples. The CDR3 nucleotides read TGTGCCAGCAGTTTAGTAGGGAACGCTAACTATGGCTACACCTTC. Its protein product is CASSLVGNANYGYTF.